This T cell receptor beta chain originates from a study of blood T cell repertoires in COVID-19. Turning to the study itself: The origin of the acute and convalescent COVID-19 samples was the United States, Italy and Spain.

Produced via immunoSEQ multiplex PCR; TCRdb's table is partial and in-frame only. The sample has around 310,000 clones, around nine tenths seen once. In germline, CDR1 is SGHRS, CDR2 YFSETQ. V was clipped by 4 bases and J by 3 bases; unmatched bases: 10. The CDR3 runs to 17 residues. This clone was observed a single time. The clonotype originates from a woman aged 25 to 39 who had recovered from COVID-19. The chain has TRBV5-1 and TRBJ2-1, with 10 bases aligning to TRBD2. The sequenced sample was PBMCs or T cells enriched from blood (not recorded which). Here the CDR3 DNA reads TGCGCCAGCAGCCCGGGACACACTAGCGGGATCTACAATGAGCAGTTCTTC. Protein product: CASSPGHTSGIYNEQFF.